The 17 T cell receptor beta chains listed next were all sequenced from one sample in a study of CD4 T cells in relation to SARS-CoV-2 and coronaviruses. Before the COVID-19 pandemic, during about 2011-2019, CD4+ T cells were taken from unexposed donors. Using immunoSEQ multiplex PCR, the repertoire was profiled, and TCRdb retains in-frame clones only, with some absent. Of some 65,000 clones listed, over 70% are singletons. The sample comprised memory CD4+ T cells from PBMCs. The receptor source for this set is a human donor in good health.

The chain employs TRBV7-2 and TRBJ1-1, with no clear D. The CDR3 contains 15 residues. Trimming left V 3 bases short and J 4 bases short, with 15 bases between. Germline CDR1 SGHTA, CDR2 FQGNSA. The CDR3 loop reads CASSFGWLGGTEAFF. The DNA for the CDR3 is TGTGCCAGCAGCTTTGGTTGGCTCGGTGGCACTGAAGCTTTCTTT.

V is TRBV5-4 and J is TRBJ2-7; 9 bases align to TRBD1. The CDR3 totals 16 residues. CDR1 is SGHNT and CDR2 is YYREEE in the germline V gene (reference sequence). V was clipped by 3 bases and J by 1 base; unmatched bases: 8. The CDR3 DNA is TGTGCCAGCAGCTCTGTTGCGACAGGGGGATCCTACGAGCAGTACTTC. It translates to CASSSVATGGSYEQYF.

This rearrangement joins TRBV27 to TRBJ2-2; 9 nucleotides line up with TRBD2. CDR1 is MNHEY and CDR2 is SMNVEV in the germline V gene (reference sequence). The CDR3 consists of 16 residues. Losses at the gene ends were 1 base for V and 3 bases for J; bases not matched to a gene: 3. CDR3 coding DNA: TGTGCCAGCAGTTTATTTGCGGGGGGGGACACCGGGGAGCTGTTTTTT. As protein: CASSLFAGGDTGELFF.

The V call is TRBV9, the J call TRBJ2-7, with 10 bases aligning to TRBD2. V lost 3 bases to trimming and J lost 5 bases; unmatched junction nucleotides: 8. This CDR3 has 15 amino acids. The germline CDR1 and CDR2 sequences are SGDLS and YYNGEE. The CDR3, as DNA: TGTGCCAGCAGCGCCAGCGGGGGGGAGGGCCACGAGCAGTACTTC. Translated, it gives CASSASGGEGHEQYF.

A word on this clone: The same CDR3 is also encoded by other DNA sequences in this sample. The rearrangement links TRBV19 to TRBJ2-7; 9 bases match TRBD2. The length of the CDR3 is 15 residues. V was clipped by 1 base and J by 2 bases; unmatched bases: 3. Germline-derived CDR1 and CDR2 are LNHDA and SQIVND (reference sequence). The DNA of the CDR3 is TGTGCCAGTAGTATAGGGCTAGCGGGGACCTACGAGCAGTACTTC. It yields the protein CASSIGLAGTYEQYF.

This clone was seen a few times. This sequence joins TRBV5-1 and TRBJ2-1; no firm D call. This CDR3 region has 13 residues. V dropped 0 bases and J dropped 9 bases, with 10 bases sitting between them. Germline lookup yields CDR1 SGHRS and CDR2 YFSETQ. CDR3 sequence reads: CASSLDGLLEQFF. CDR3 nucleotides: TGCGCCAGCAGCTTGGATGGGCTCCTTGAGCAGTTCTTC.

The chain couples TRBV9 to TRBJ2-3, with 7 bases that match TRBD1. The J segment lost 3 bases and the V segment lost 2 bases, leaving 6 bases of the junction unmatched. The germline V gene has CDR1 SGDLS and CDR2 YYNGEE. This CDR3 is built from 15 residues. CDR3 sequence reads: CASSVLTGETDTQYF. CDR3 DNA: TGTGCCAGCAGCGTCCTAACAGGGGAGACAGATACGCAGTATTTT.

The rearrangement uses TRBV5-1 and TRBJ2-1, with D possibly being TRBD2 (5 bases). Trimming pared 2 bases from V and 4 bases from J, leaving 13 bases between. Germline V gives CDR1 SGHRS, CDR2 YFSETQ. The CDR3 covers 15 residues. The CDR3 region has the DNA TGCGCCAGCAGCTTCGGCTCCCCGGGGTACAATGAGCAGTTCTTC. The encoded protein is CASSFGSPGYNEQFF.

The chain joins TRBV7-3 to TRBJ2-3, with 8 bases aligning to TRBD2. The CDR3 loop spans 15 amino acids. The germline V gene encodes CDR1 SGHTA and CDR2 FQGTGA. Trimming removed 2 bases from V and 1 base from J; junction bases left unmatched: 2. CDR3 coding DNA: TGTGCCAGCAGCTTATGGCGGGGGGGCACAGATACGCAGTATTTT. It translates to CASSLWRGGTDTQYF.

The J gene is TRBJ2-7, the V gene TRBV28; D is perhaps TRBD1 or TRBD2 (5 bases each). Germline CDR1 MDHEN, CDR2 SYDVKM. This CDR3 is 15 amino acids long. V was pared by 5 bases and J by 0 bases, with 14 bases between. The CDR3, as DNA: TGTGCCAGCAGTGGTTGGGGGTTGGGCTCCTACGAGCAGTACTTC. It yields the protein CASSGWGLGSYEQYF. The full variable domain, completed using reference TRBV28 and TRBJ2-7, is DVKVTQSSRYLVKRTGEKVFLECVQDMDHENMFWYRQDPGLGLRLIYFSYDVKMKEKGDIPEGYSVSREKKERFSLILESASTNQTSMYLCASSGWGLGSYEQYFGPGTRLTVT.

CDR3 nucleotides: TGCGCCAGCAGCCGCGACCGAAACACCGGGGAGCTGTTTTTT. This sequence encodes CASSRDRNTGELFF. This chain connects TRBV5-1 to TRBJ2-2; no definite D call. The CDR3 has 14 amino acids. The germline V and J ends were trimmed by 4 bases and 2 bases, with 9 bases remaining between them. The germline V gene encodes CDR1 SGHRS and CDR2 YFSETQ.

This sequence joins TRBV5-4 and TRBJ2-3; 7 bases agree with TRBD2. CDR3 length: 15 amino acids. After removal of 1 base from V and 1 base from J, the junction contained 3 bases not matched to a gene. The V gene's germline CDR1 is SGHNT and CDR2 YYREEE (reference sequence). The CDR3 here is CASSLMAGGTDTQYF. DNA of the CDR3: TGTGCCAGCAGCTTGATGGCGGGAGGCACAGATACGCAGTATTTT. Supplemented by reference TRBV5-4 and TRBJ2-3, the full variable domain reads ETGVTQSPTHLIKTRGQQVTLRCSSQSGHNTVSWYQQALGQGPQFIFQYYREEENGRGNFPPRFSGLQFPNYSSELNVNALELDDSALYLCASSLMAGGTDTQYFGPGTRLTVL.

This rearrangement joins TRBV5-4 to TRBJ1-4, with D possibly matching TRBD1 (6 bases). The CDR3 sequence is 13 residues long. V gave up 4 bases and J gave up 7 bases, with 11 bases separating them. The germline V gene has CDR1 SGHNT and CDR2 YYREEE (reference sequence). In nucleotides, the CDR3 is TGTGCCAGCAGCCAACTGACAGGTGAAAAACTGTTTTTT. Translating it yields CASSQLTGEKLFF.

The chain links TRBV7-8 to TRBJ2-1; D ambiguous. CDR3 length: 13 residues. V dropped 5 bases and J dropped 8 bases, with 13 bases sitting between them. CDR1 and CDR2 (germline): SGHVS, FQNEAQ. CDR3 residues: CASSRSGKDEQFF. The DNA for the CDR3 is TGTGCCAGCAGCCGTTCAGGTAAGGATGAGCAGTTCTTC.

The chain joins TRBV5-1 to TRBJ2-7, with D perhaps being TRBD1 or TRBD2 (5 bases each). The CDR3 contains 13 residues. Germline CDR1 reads SGHRS; CDR2 reads YFSETQ. V lost 0 bases and J 3 bases, leaving 7 bases between the germline ends. The CDR3 loop reads CASSLGGVYEQYF. The CDR3 bases are TGCGCCAGCAGCTTGGGAGGGGTCTACGAGCAGTACTTC. The full variable domain, its missing parts supplied by reference TRBV5-1 and TRBJ2-7, is KAGVTQTPRYLIKTRGQQVTLSCSPISGHRSVSWYQQTPGQGLQFLFEYFSETQRNKGNFPGRFSGRQFSNSRSEMNVSTLELGDSALYLCASSLGGVYEQYFGPGTRLTVT.

This clone came up a few times. The V and J genes are TRBV19 and TRBJ1-2; possible D gene TRBD1, 5 bases. This CDR3 is 13 amino acids long. Trimming stripped 10 bases from V and 5 bases from J, with 17 bases between. The germline gives CDR1 LNHDA, CDR2 SQIVND (reference sequence). CDR3 amino acids: CATRGQGGYGYTF. The CDR3, as DNA: TGTGCCACCCGAGGGCAGGGTGGATATGGCTACACCTTC. Full variable domain (missing parts from reference TRBV19 and TRBJ1-2): DGGITQSPKYLFRKEGQNVTLSCEQNLNHDAMYWYRQDPGQGLRLIYYSQIVNDFQKGDIAEGYSVSREKKESFPLTVTSAQKNPTAFYLCATRGQGGYGYTFGSGTRLTVV.

The chain links TRBV7-3 to TRBJ2-3, with 8 bases identical to TRBD2. Per the germline V gene, CDR1 is SGHTA and CDR2 is FQGTGA. The junction had 4 bases not matched to a gene; V was cut back by 1 base and J by 4 bases. This CDR3 region has 15 residues. The CDR3 reads CASSLIGGAPDTQYF. The CDR3, as DNA: TGTGCCAGCAGCTTAATCGGGGGGGCCCCAGATACGCAGTATTTT.